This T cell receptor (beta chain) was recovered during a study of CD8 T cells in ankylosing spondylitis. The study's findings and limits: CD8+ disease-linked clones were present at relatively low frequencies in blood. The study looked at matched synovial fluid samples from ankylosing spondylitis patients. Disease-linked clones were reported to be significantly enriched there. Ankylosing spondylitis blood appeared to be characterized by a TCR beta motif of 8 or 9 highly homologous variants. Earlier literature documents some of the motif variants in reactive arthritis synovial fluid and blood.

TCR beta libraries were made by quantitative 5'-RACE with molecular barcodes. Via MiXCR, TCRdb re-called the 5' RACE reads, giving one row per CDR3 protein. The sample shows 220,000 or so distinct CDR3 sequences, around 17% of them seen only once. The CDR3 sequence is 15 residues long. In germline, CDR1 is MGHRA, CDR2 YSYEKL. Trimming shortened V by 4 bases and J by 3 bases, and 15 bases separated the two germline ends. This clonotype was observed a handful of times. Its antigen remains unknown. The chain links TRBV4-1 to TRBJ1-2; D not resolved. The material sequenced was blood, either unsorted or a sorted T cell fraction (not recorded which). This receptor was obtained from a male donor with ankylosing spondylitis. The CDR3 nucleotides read TGCGCCAGCAGCCTTCTCCGGGGAGCAGACTATGGCTACACCTTC. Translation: CASSLLRGADYGYTF.